This T cell receptor (beta chain) was observed in a study of identical twins. Study results and limitations: Monozygotic twin pairs showed more out-of-frame TCR alpha sharing than models estimated.

A word on this clonotype: Its antigen remains unidentified.

Template switching (which added a universal primer site) was used, and cDNA carried unique molecular identifiers. TCRdb fed the 5' RACE reads into MiXCR, producing one record per CDR3 protein. The sample yields a few hundred thousand distinct CDR3 sequences, 13% to 15% seen once. This CDR3 has 21 amino acids. The germline V gene has CDR1 MGHRA and CDR2 YSYEKL. The V segment lost 1 base and the J segment 0 bases; nucleotides outside the gene matches: 14. These data were likewise used in another study, on yellow fever vaccine responses in identical twins.

The specimen was CD4+ T cells sorted from blood. The receptor comes from a woman aged 18-29 years in good health. This chain links TRBV4-1 with TRBJ2-1; 11 bases line up with TRBD2. CDR3 nucleotide sequence: TGCGCCAGCAGCCAAGTGGTGGGACTAGCGGCGTTTGGGGGCTCCTACAATGAGCAGTTCTTC. Translation: CASSQVVGLAAFGGSYNEQFF.